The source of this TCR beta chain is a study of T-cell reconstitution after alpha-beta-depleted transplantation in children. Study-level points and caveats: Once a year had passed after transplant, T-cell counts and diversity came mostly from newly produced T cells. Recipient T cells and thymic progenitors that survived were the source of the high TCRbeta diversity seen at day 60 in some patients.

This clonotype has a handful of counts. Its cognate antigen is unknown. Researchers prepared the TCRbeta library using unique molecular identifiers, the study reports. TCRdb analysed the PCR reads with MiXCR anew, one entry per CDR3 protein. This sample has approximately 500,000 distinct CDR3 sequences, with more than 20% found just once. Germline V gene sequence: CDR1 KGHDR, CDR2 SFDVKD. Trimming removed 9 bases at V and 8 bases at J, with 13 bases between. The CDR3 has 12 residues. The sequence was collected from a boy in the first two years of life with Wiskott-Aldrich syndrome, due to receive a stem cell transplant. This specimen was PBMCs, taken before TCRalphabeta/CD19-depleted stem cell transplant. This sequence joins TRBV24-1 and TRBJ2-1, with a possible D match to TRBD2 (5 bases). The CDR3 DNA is TGTGCCACCGGGCGGGCACTCCATGAGCAGTTCTTC. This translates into CATGRALHEQFF.